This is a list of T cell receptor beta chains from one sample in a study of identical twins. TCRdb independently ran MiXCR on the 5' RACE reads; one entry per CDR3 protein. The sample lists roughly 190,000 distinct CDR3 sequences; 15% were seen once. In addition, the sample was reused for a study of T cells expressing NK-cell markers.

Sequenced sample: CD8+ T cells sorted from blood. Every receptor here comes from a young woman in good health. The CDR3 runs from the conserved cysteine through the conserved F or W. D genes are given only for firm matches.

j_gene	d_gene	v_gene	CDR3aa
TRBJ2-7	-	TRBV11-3	CASSPGGTLNF
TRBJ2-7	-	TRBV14	CASSHHSYEQYF
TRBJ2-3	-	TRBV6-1	CASSPTGAPSTDTQYF
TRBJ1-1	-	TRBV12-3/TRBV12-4	CASSTWGTEAFF
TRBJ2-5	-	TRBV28	CASSSDFPEGTQYF
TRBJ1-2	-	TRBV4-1	CASSQGFVISYGYTF
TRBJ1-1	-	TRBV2	CASSATAGTEAFF
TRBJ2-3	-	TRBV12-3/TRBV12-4	CASSRGGEVSDTQYF
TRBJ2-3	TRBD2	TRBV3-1	CACSQVSSRGESTDTQYF
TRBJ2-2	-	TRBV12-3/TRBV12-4	CASSLSGPGELFF
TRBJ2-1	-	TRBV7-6	CASSLASGTLIGNEQFF
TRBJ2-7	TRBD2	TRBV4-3	CASSQGLATTYSYEQYF
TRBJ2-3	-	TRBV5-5	CASSAGRFSTDTQYF
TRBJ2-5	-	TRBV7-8	CASSLATGTLGTGQETQYF
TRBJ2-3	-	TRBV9	CASSPAEFRSTDTQYF
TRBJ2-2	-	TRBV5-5	CASSFRSGELFF
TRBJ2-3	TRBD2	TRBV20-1	CSAVKRTSGATDTQYF
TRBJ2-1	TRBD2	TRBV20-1	CSARDLASGVPYNEQFF
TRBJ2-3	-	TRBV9	CASSVAGGRIGTQYF
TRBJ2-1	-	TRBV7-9	CASRGLYNEQFF
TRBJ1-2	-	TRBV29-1	CSARSSRDGYTF
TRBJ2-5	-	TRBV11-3	CASSPLKLGETQYF
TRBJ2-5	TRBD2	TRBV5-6	CASRRSGGARETQYF
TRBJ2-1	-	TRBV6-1	CASTLSVTLYNEQFF
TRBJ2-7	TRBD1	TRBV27	CASSLGTAFRQYF
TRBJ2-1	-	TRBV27	CASSFTGSYNEQFF
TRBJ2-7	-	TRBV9	CASSVGDDIFYEQYF